Listed here are 29 T cell receptor beta chains from one sample, sequenced in a study of T cell responses to AZD1222 COVID-19 vaccine (dated by TCRdb to about 2021). In the paper's terms, the time point label means: baseline before first vaccination. Library prep was done by the immunoSEQ multiplex PCR assay. Not all clones reach the TCRdb copy of this immuneACCESS table, which keeps in-frame sequences only. Checked studies attribute under half of the gap to unresolved V genes and leave the rest unexplained. A total of about 160,000 clones appear in this sample, under 95% of them only once. Around 4% of the sample rests with the top ten. Here the sequenced sample was peripheral blood, taken on day 0 of AZD1222 vaccination. The receptors were gathered from an adult in good health.

This rearrangement joins TRBV11-3 to TRBJ1-2; D may be TRBD1 (6 bases). V was shortened by 8 bases and J by 7 bases, with 17 bases between the two germline ends. Germline V CDR1 and CDR2: SGHNT, YENEEA. The CDR3 is 13 residues long. The CDR3 region is CASRPIGGGGYTF. The CDR3 coding sequence is TGTGCCAGCCGGCCCATAGGGGGAGGTGGCTACACCTTC. Full variable domain (missing parts from reference TRBV11-3 and TRBJ1-2): EAGVVQSPRYKIIEKKQPVAFWCNPISGHNTLYWYLQNLGQGPELLIRYENEEAVDDSQLPKDRFSAERLKGVDSTLKIQPAELGDSAVYLCASRPIGGGGYTFGSGTRLTVV.

J is TRBJ1-4 and V is TRBV12-3 or TRBV12-4; 8 bases are shared with TRBD1. The CDR3 runs 13 residues. V shed 5 bases, J shed 14 bases, and the junction held 10 bases outside the gene matches. CDR3 residues: CASSPDRVPGLFF. CDR3 nucleotide sequence: TGTGCCAGCAGTCCGGACAGGGTGCCCGGGCTGTTTTTT.

This chain uses TRBV2 with TRBJ2-4; TRBD2 matches 10 bases. Germline-derived CDR1 and CDR2 are SNHLY and FYNNEI. The V segment lost 6 bases and the J segment 6 bases; nucleotides outside the gene matches: 8. This CDR3 contains 15 residues. The CDR3 bases are TGTGCCAGCAGCGACCGACTAGCGGGTGGAAACATTCAGTACTTC. Translation gives CASSDRLAGGNIQYF.

As concerns this clone: Relative to the germline gene, one junction end is altered; a read error may explain this. The chain employs TRBV12-3 or TRBV12-4 and TRBJ1-5, with 8 nucleotides matching TRBD1. The CDR3 is 11 amino acids. The CDR3 here is CASSRTGHMYF. The CDR3 DNA reads TGTGCCAGCAGTAGGACAGGGCATATGTATTTT.

V and J are TRBV4-3 and TRBJ2-2; D is undetermined. The V gene lost 1 base and the J gene lost 6 bases, with 12 bases spanning the gap. Germline-derived CDR1 and CDR2 are LGHNA and YSLEER. The CDR3 length is 15 residues. The CDR3: CASSQADRWSGELFF. The CDR3 DNA reads TGCGCCAGCAGCCAAGCGGATCGGTGGTCCGGGGAGCTGTTTTTT.

The chain recombines TRBV7-2 with TRBJ1-1, with D tentatively TRBD1 (5 bases). Trimming pared 1 base from V and 11 bases from J, leaving 14 bases between. Germline lookup yields CDR1 SGHTA and CDR2 FQGNSA. CDR3 length equals 13 residues. CDR3 residues: CASSLDQGLWAFF. In nucleotides, the CDR3 is TGTGCCAGCAGCTTAGATCAGGGATTGTGGGCTTTCTTT.

The chain links TRBV10-3 to TRBJ2-1; 10 positions match TRBD2. The V segment lost 6 bases and the J segment 5 bases; nucleotides outside the gene matches: 22. Germline CDR1 reads ENHRY; CDR2 reads SYGVKD. There are 20 residues in the CDR3. In DNA form, the CDR3 reads TGTGCCATCAGCCTCATAGGGGTTAGCCTAGCGGGAGCGGGAAACAATGAGCAGTTCTTC. Translating it yields CAISLIGVSLAGAGNNEQFF.

This chain connects TRBV7-3 to TRBJ2-2; TRBD1 or TRBD2 may be the D gene (5 bases each). The CDR3 contains 14 residues. Germline CDR1 and CDR2: SGHTA and FQGTGA. V lost 10 bases, J lost 4 bases, and 16 bases lay in between. CDR3 region: CATQPGRGTGELFF. The DNA of the CDR3 is TGTGCCACCCAACCGGGACGGGGCACCGGGGAGCTGTTTTTT.

The chain employs TRBV9 and TRBJ1-1; 8 bases agree with TRBD1. V shed 3 bases and J 3 bases; nucleotides not matched to a gene: 4. The V gene's germline CDR1 is SGDLS and CDR2 YYNGEE. The CDR3 sequence is 14 residues long. The CDR3, as DNA: TGTGCCAGCAGCGAGTCAGGGGGCCACACTGAAGCTTTCTTT. Translating it yields CASSESGGHTEAFF.

The V call is TRBV6-5, the J call TRBJ1-3; tentative D call: TRBD1 (6 bases). Germline V gives CDR1 MNHEY, CDR2 SVGAGI. Between the trimmed V and J ends, which lost 5 bases and 4 bases, there was a span of 9 bases. This CDR3 spans 13 amino acids. CDR3 sequence: CASSRGAGNTIYF. CDR3 DNA: TGTGCCAGCAGTCGGGGGGCGGGAAACACCATATATTTT.

CDR3 DNA sequence: TGTGCCAGCAGCAGGGACAGTCGAGAATACAATGAGCAGTTCTTC. Residues: CASSRDSREYNEQFF. The chain links TRBV5-6 to TRBJ2-1; 7 bases are shared with TRBD1. Germline V lookup: CDR1 SGHDT, CDR2 YYEEEE. This CDR3 contains 15 residues. V shed 4 bases and J 4 bases; nucleotides not matched to a gene: 8.

This chain uses TRBV14 with TRBJ2-2, with D perhaps matching TRBD1 (7 bases). V lost 3 bases and J 5 bases, leaving 16 bases between the germline ends. Germline V gives CDR1 SGHDN, CDR2 FVKESK. The CDR3 extends over 16 amino acids. This CDR3 reads CASSHLTGAGTGELFF. CDR3 nucleotides: TGTGCCAGCAGCCATCTAACAGGGGCGGGGACCGGGGAGCTGTTTTTT.

The chain has TRBV13 and TRBJ2-7; TRBD2 agrees at 9 bases. The CDR3 length is 15 residues. Germline V gene sequence: CDR1 PRHDT, CDR2 FYEKMQ (reference sequence). V trimming: 5 bases; J trimming: 0 bases; junction bases outside the gene matches: 5. This CDR3 is CASSILAGVSYEQYF. DNA for the CDR3: TGTGCCAGCAGCATCTTAGCGGGAGTCTCCTACGAGCAGTACTTC.

V and J are TRBV28 and TRBJ2-7; D is unresolved. Trimming stripped 8 bases from V and 3 bases from J, with 8 bases between. Germline V CDR1 and CDR2: MDHEN, SYDVKM. CDR3 length: 11 residues. CDR3: CASGRSYEQYF. The CDR3 nucleotides read TGTGCCAGCGGGCGGAGCTACGAGCAGTACTTC.

A remark on this clone: Other DNA sequences in the same sample also yield this CDR3. The rearrangement uses TRBV6-6 and TRBJ1-1, with D unresolved. The CDR3 runs to 12 residues. The V gene lost 2 bases and the J gene lost 4 bases, with 5 bases spanning the gap. Germline V lookup: CDR1 MNHNY, CDR2 SVGAGI (reference sequence). CDR3 residues: CASSYSATEAFF. The CDR3 DNA follows: TGTGCCAGCAGTTACAGTGCCACTGAAGCTTTCTTT.

This chain links TRBV7-3 with TRBJ1-1; D may be TRBD1 (6 bases). The CDR3 is 14 residues long. The germline CDR1 and CDR2 sequences are SGHTA and FQGTGA. V dropped 2 bases and J dropped 3 bases, with 10 bases sitting between them. CDR3 bases: TGTGCCAGCAGCTTACAGGGGATGGACACTGAAGCTTTCTTT. Translated: CASSLQGMDTEAFF.

This chain links TRBV9 with TRBJ2-1; D is possibly TRBD2 (5 bases). Germline lookup yields CDR1 SGDLS and CDR2 YYNGEE. Trimming left V 4 bases short and J 6 bases short, with 11 bases between. The CDR3 is 13 residues long. In DNA form, the CDR3 reads TGTGCCAGCAGCCCTCGTCGGGGCAATGAGCAGTTCTTC. Amino acid sequence: CASSPRRGNEQFF.

The V and J genes are TRBV4-2 and TRBJ2-3; 8 bases fit TRBD2. Trimming at V came to 1 base and at J to 5 bases, leaving 8 bases not matched to a gene. CDR1 is LGHNA, CDR2 YNFKEQ, per germline. The CDR3 totals 16 residues. The CDR3: CASSQASGTSGDTQYF. CDR3 nucleotide sequence: TGTGCCAGCAGCCAAGCGTCCGGGACTAGTGGAGATACGCAGTATTTT.

The chain recombines TRBV5-6 with TRBJ2-7; the D is unclear. V lost 0 bases to trimming and J lost 0 bases, with 7 bases between them. CDR1 SGHDT and CDR2 YYEEEE come from the germline V gene. The CDR3 covers 14 residues. The CDR3 nucleotides are TGTGCCAGCAGCTTGGGGGTCAGCTCCTACGAGCAGTACTTC. Its translation is CASSLGVSSYEQYF.

CDR3 in DNA: TGTGCCAGCCTAAGGGTGTGGGGCAATCAGCCCCAGCATTTT. It specifies CASLRVWGNQPQHF. The chain uses TRBV19 and TRBJ1-5, with no clear D. V was trimmed by 9 bases and J by 2 bases, leaving 14 bases between them. In germline, CDR1 is LNHDA, CDR2 SQIVND (reference sequence). The CDR3 sequence is 14 residues long.

The chain is built from TRBV6-5 and TRBJ1-2; 8 bases align to TRBD1. J gave up 8 bases and V 5 bases, and 13 bases lay outside the gene matches. Germline assignment: CDR1 MNHEY and CDR2 SVGAGI. This CDR3 has 15 residues. CDR3 sequence reads: CASSPSTDRARGYTF. Here the CDR3 DNA reads TGTGCCAGCAGTCCCTCTACGGACAGGGCTCGGGGCTACACCTTC.

This clone was seen only once. The CDR3 sequence is CAVRREPPGNEQFF. The DNA of the CDR3 is TGTGCCGTCCGACGGGAACCGCCCGGGAATGAGCAGTTCTTC. V is TRBV6-5 and J is TRBJ2-1; the D gene is possibly TRBD2 (5 bases). From germline, CDR1 is MNHEY and CDR2 SVGAGI. This CDR3 region has 14 residues. V lost 11 bases to trimming and J lost 7 bases, with 21 bases between them.

The gene calls are TRBV6-5 and TRBJ2-1; no clear D. The CDR3 sequence is 14 residues long. In germline, CDR1 is MNHEY, CDR2 SVGAGI. The V gene lost 7 bases and the J gene lost 7 bases, with 17 bases spanning the gap. Here the CDR3 reads CASNRVPAGNEQFF. CDR3 DNA sequence: TGTGCCAGCAACAGAGTCCCGGCCGGGAATGAGCAGTTCTTC.

As to this clone: This sample also contains other DNA sequences that code for the same CDR3. The J gene is TRBJ2-7, the V gene TRBV30; TRBD1 matches 8 bases. This CDR3 contains 13 residues. The V gene's germline CDR1 is GTSNPN and CDR2 SVGIG (reference sequence). After removal of 2 bases from V and 4 bases from J, the junction contained 4 bases not matched to a gene. In nucleotides, the CDR3 is TGTGCCTGGAGTAGTGGGACAGGTTACGAGCAGTACTTC. This translates into CAWSSGTGYEQYF.

The chain is built from TRBV5-1 and TRBJ2-7; D remains ambiguous. V was trimmed by 2 bases and J by 1 base, leaving 7 bases between them. The CDR3 has 13 residues. In germline, CDR1 is SGHRS, CDR2 YFSETQ. The CDR3 loop reads CASSFWKSYEQYF. The CDR3 DNA sequence: TGCGCCAGCAGCTTTTGGAAGTCCTACGAGCAGTACTTC.

The rearrangement joins TRBV7-2 to TRBJ2-5, with D tentatively TRBD1 (6 bases). The V end lost 0 bases, the J end lost 5 bases, and 13 bases lay between the germline ends. The CDR3 covers 15 residues. Germline loops: CDR1 SGHTA, CDR2 FQGNSA. The CDR3 region has the DNA TGTGCCAGCAGCTTAGCTACAGGGTGGGCCGAGACCCAGTACTTC. This encodes CASSLATGWAETQYF.

V is TRBV11-2 and J is TRBJ1-2, with a possible D match to TRBD1 (6 bases). The V end lost 1 base, the J end lost 3 bases, and 15 bases lay between the germline ends. In germline, CDR1 is SGHAT, CDR2 FQNNGV. The CDR3 contains 16 residues. The CDR3 region has the DNA TGTGCCAGCAGCTTAGCCCCCGGGACAATGGACTATGGCTACACCTTC. Its protein is CASSLAPGTMDYGYTF.

The chain recombines TRBV24-1 with TRBJ2-1, with 10 nucleotides matching TRBD2. The CDR3 loop spans 15 amino acids. Trimming at V came to 4 bases and at J to 7 bases, leaving 6 bases not matched to a gene. The germline V gene encodes CDR1 KGHDR and CDR2 SFDVKD. The CDR3 DNA sequence: TGTGCCACCAGTGAGTGGGCTAGCGGGAGAAATGAGCAGTTCTTC. The encoded protein is CATSEWASGRNEQFF.

For this clone: Other nucleotide sequences from this sample produce the same CDR3. In DNA, the CDR3 is TGCGCCAGCAGCTTGGAGGGGGGCTCCTACAATGAGCAGTTCTTC. As protein: CASSLEGGSYNEQFF. The V call is TRBV5-1, the J call TRBJ2-1; D assignment may be TRBD1 or TRBD2 (6 bases each). Trimming took 0 bases from V and 0 from J, leaving 7 bases between them. Germline V gene data show CDR1 as SGHRS and CDR2 as YFSETQ. CDR3 length: 15 residues.